This T cell receptor beta chain was obtained from a study of T cells after somatic rescue of genetic block. This clone has more than one count but fewer than ten. This table comes from immunoSEQ multiplex PCR, and its TCRdb copy is limited to in-frame clones, with some not included. The sample consists of about 12,000 clones, over 65% of them appearing once. The CDR3 extends over 16 amino acids. The ends lost 2 bases at V and 3 bases at J; junction bases unmatched: 10. Germline V gene data show CDR1 as MNHNS and CDR2 as SASEGT. The source is a boy aged 5-17 years. The V and J genes are TRBV6-1 and TRBJ2-7, with 7 bases aligning to TRBD2. The specimen was peripheral blood mononuclear cells (PBMCs). The CDR3 region is CASSEWLGGGNYEQYF. The CDR3 DNA reads as TGTGCCAGCAGTGAATGGTTGGGCGGGGGAAACTACGAGCAGTACTTC.